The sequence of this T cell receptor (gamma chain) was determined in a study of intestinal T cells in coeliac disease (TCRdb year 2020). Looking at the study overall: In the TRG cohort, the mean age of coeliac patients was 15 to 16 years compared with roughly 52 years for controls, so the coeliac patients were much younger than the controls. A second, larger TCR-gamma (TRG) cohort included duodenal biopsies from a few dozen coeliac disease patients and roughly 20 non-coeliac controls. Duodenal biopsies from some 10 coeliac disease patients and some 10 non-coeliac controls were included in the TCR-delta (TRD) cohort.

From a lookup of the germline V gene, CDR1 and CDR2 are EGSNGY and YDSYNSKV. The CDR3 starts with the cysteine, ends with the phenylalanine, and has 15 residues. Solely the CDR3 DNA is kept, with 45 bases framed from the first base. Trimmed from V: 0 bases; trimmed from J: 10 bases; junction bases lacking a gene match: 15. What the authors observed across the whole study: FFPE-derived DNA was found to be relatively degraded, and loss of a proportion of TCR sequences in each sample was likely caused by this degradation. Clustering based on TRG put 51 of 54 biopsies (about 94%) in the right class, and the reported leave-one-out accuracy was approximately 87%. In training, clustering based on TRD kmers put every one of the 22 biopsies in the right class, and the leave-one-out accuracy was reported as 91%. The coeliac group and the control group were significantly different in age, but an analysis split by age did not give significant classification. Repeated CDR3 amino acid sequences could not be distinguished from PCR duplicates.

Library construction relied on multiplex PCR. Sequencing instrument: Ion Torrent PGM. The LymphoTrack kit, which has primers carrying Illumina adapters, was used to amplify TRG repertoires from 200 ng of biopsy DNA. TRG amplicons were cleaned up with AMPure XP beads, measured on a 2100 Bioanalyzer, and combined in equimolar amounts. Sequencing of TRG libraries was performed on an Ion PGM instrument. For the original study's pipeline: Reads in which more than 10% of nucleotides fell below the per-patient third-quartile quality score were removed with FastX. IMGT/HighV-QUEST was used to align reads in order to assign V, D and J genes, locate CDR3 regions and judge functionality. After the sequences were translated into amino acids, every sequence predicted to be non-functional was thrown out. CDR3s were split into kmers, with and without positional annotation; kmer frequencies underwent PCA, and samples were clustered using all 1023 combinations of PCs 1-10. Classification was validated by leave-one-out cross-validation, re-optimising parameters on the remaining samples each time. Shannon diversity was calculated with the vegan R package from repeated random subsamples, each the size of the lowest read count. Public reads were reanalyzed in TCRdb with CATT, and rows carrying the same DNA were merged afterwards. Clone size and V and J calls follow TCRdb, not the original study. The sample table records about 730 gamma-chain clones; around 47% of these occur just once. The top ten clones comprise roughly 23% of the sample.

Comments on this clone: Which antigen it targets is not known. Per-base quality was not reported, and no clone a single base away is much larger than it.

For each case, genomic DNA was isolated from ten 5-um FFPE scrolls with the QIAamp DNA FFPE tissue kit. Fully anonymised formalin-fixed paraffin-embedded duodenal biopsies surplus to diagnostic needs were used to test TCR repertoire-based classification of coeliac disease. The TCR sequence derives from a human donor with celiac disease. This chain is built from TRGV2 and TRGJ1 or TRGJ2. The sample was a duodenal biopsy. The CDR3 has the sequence CATWDGPSIVIKKLF. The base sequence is TGTGCCACCTGGGACGGGCCGTCCATCGTTATAAAGAAACTCTTT.